The next 30 T cell receptor beta chains were all read from a single sample in a study of blood T cell repertoires in COVID-19. Method: immunoSEQ multiplex PCR; TCRdb's copy keeps in-frame clones and lacks some. Of 160,000 or so clones in the sample, 80% are singletons; the top ten hold about 5.6%. The source material was PBMCs or T cells enriched from blood (not recorded which). All receptors derive from a man in his forties or fifties who had recovered from COVID-19.

The V and J genes are TRBV6-5 and TRBJ1-2; 7 bases are a match to TRBD1. CDR3 length: 14 residues. Germline V CDR1 and CDR2: MNHEY, SVGAGI. J was trimmed by 6 bases and V by 8 bases; bases with no gene match: 12. The CDR3 loop reads CASRHIETGHGYTF. The CDR3 nucleotides are TGTGCCAGCCGCCATATAGAGACAGGGCATGGCTACACCTTC.

The gene calls are TRBV5-3 and TRBJ2-7; D may be TRBD2 (7 bases). TRBV5-3 is an ORF; its function is uncertain. The CDR3 has 12 amino acids. V lost 10 bases, J lost 2 bases, and 13 bases lay in between. The CDR3 bases are TGTGCCTTATGGGAGGGGGCCTACGAGCAGTACGTC. The encoded protein is CALWEGAYEQYV.

The chain couples TRBV11-2 to TRBJ2-1; the match to TRBD2 covers 7 bases. CDR3 length: 17 amino acids. Trimming removed 5 bases from V and 0 bases from J; junction bases left unmatched: 10. CDR1 is SGHAT and CDR2 is FQNNGV in the germline V gene. For the CDR3, the DNA is TGTGCCAGCAGCCCACGACTAGCCCCGCGCTCCTACAATGAGCAGTTCTTC. Its protein product is CASSPRLAPRSYNEQFF.

The chain links TRBV3-1 (or the pseudogene TRBV3-2) to TRBJ2-1; 7 bases fit TRBD1. Germline CDR1 and CDR2: LGHDT and YNNKEL (reference sequence). The CDR3 spans 14 residues. Germline trimming cut 6 bases from V and 5 bases from J; bases unmatched to any gene: 7. The CDR3 DNA follows: TGTGCCAGCAGTGAGGGGGACAGAAACAATGAGCAGTTCTTC. Amino acids: CASSEGDRNNEQFF.

The chain recombines TRBV19 with TRBJ1-6; D is undetermined. V was pared by 3 bases and J by 7 bases, with 10 bases between. There are 14 residues in the CDR3. The germline V gene encodes CDR1 LNHDA and CDR2 SQIVND (reference sequence). DNA of the CDR3: TGTGCCAGTAGTATTCCGATGAGGAATTCACCCCTCCACTTT. This sequence encodes CASSIPMRNSPLHF.

J is TRBJ1-2 and V is TRBV6-5, with 9 bases identical to TRBD1. CDR3 length: 13 residues. In germline, CDR1 is MNHEY, CDR2 SVGAGI. V shed 5 bases and J 8 bases; nucleotides not matched to a gene: 6. The CDR3 sequence: CASSPQGAEGYTF. CDR3 bases: TGTGCCAGCAGTCCACAGGGGGCAGAGGGCTACACCTTC.

The CDR3 DNA follows: TGTGCCTGGAGGAGGGACACCTCCTACGAGCAGTACTTC. Translating it yields CAWRRDTSYEQYF. This sequence joins TRBV30 and TRBJ2-7; weak D call: TRBD1 (6 bases). The germline V gene encodes CDR1 GTSNPN and CDR2 SVGIG (reference sequence). V lost 3 bases and J lost 0, with 9 bases in between. This CDR3 is 13 amino acids long. Full variable domain (remainder filled in from reference TRBV30 and TRBJ2-7): SQTIHQWPATLVQPVGSPLSLECTVEGTSNPNLYWYRQAAGRGLQLLFYSVGIGQISSEVPQNLSASRPQDRQFILSSKKLLLSDSGFYLCAWRRDTSYEQYFGPGTRLTVT.

In this sample, this clone turned up a few times. The chain has TRBV10-2 and TRBJ1-1, with D maybe TRBD1 (6 bases). Germline lookup yields CDR1 WSHSY and CDR2 SAAADI. Deletions cut 7 bases from V and 8 bases from J, with 17 bases between. The CDR3 extends over 13 amino acids. CDR3 coding DNA: TGCGCCAGCACCCCGAGGGGGATGAGGGAAGCTTTCTTT. Protein product: CASTPRGMREAFF.

This clone occurred a few times. The J gene is TRBJ2-2, the V gene TRBV11-3, with D perhaps TRBD1 (6 bases). Germline V gene lookup returns CDR1 SGHNT and CDR2 YENEEA. The CDR3 covers 16 residues. V was clipped by 5 bases and J by 5 bases, with 18 bases between them. CDR3 residues: CASSPGLRGGTGELFF. Written as DNA, the CDR3 is TGTGCCAGCAGCCCAGGTCTACGAGGGGGAACCGGGGAGCTGTTTTTT.

The chain joins TRBV9 to TRBJ2-7; 7 positions agree with TRBD1. The germline gives CDR1 SGDLS, CDR2 YYNGEE. J was trimmed by 6 bases and V by 3 bases; bases with no gene match: 12. The CDR3 has 15 residues. CDR3 amino acids: CASSGRDRVGSEQYF. CDR3 DNA sequence: TGTGCCAGCAGCGGCCGCGACAGGGTGGGCTCCGAGCAGTACTTC.

This clone was counted a single time. The chain has TRBV30 and TRBJ2-4; a weak D match, TRBD1 (6 bases). This CDR3 spans 14 amino acids. Trimming shortened V by 3 bases and J by 7 bases, and 16 bases separated the two germline ends. Germline CDR1 reads GTSNPN; CDR2 reads SVGIG (reference sequence). CDR3 protein: CAWRARTVSNIQYF. As DNA, the CDR3 is TGTGCCTGGAGGGCGAGGACAGTTTCCAACATTCAGTACTTC.

V gene TRBV5-1 combines with J gene TRBJ2-5; 9 bases line up with TRBD1. The V segment lost 1 base and the J segment 2 bases; nucleotides outside the gene matches: 3. The CDR3 contains 15 residues. Looked up from germline, CDR1 is SGHRS and CDR2 is YFSETQ. The CDR3 protein is CASSLTGQGQETQYF. The CDR3 coding sequence is TGCGCCAGCAGCTTGACGGGACAGGGACAAGAGACCCAGTACTTC.

The chain links TRBV3-1 (or the pseudogene TRBV3-2) to TRBJ2-4, with 11 nucleotides matching TRBD2. CDR3 length equals 19 residues. The germline gives CDR1 LGHDT, CDR2 YNNKEL (reference sequence). V gave up 1 base and J gave up 2 bases; unmatched junction bases: 10. CDR3 region: CASSQALAGGPYTKNIQYF. Here the CDR3 DNA reads TGTGCCAGCAGCCAAGCCCTAGCGGGGGGTCCGTATACCAAAAACATTCAGTACTTC.

The chain joins TRBV19 to TRBJ2-5; 10 bases align to TRBD2. After removal of 1 base from V and 1 base from J, the junction contained 3 bases not matched to a gene. Germline-derived CDR1 and CDR2 are LNHDA and SQIVND (reference sequence). This CDR3 has 16 residues. DNA for the CDR3: TGTGCCAGTAGTATAGGAAGCGGGGGGGGCCAAGAGACCCAGTACTTC. Protein: CASSIGSGGGQETQYF.

The chain recombines TRBV4-1 with TRBJ1-4; TRBD1 might be the D (6 bases). The V gene lost 0 bases and the J gene lost 0 bases, with 11 bases spanning the gap. Germline lookup yields CDR1 MGHRA and CDR2 YSYEKL. CDR3 length equals 17 residues. Here the CDR3 reads CASSQDPGQATNEKLFF. The DNA of the CDR3 is TGCGCCAGCAGCCAAGATCCGGGACAAGCAACTAATGAAAAACTGTTTTTT.

The chain joins TRBV7-2 to TRBJ2-7; 13 bases agree with TRBD2. Germline V gives CDR1 SGHTA, CDR2 FQGNSA. This CDR3 contains 18 residues. V dropped 1 base and J dropped 8; count of bases not matched to a gene: 14. CDR3 sequence reads: CASSLDSGTSGASVQQYF. As DNA, the CDR3 is TGTGCCAGCAGCTTAGACTCCGGGACTAGCGGGGCGTCTGTCCAGCAGTACTTC.

The chain links TRBV3-1 (or the pseudogene TRBV3-2) to TRBJ1-2; possibly TRBD1 for D (6 bases). The germline V gene encodes CDR1 LGHDT and CDR2 YNNKEL (reference sequence). V was cut by 2 bases and J by 9 bases, with 16 bases left in between. The CDR3 runs to 14 residues. The CDR3 region is CASSQSPGRGSYTF. For the CDR3, the DNA is TGTGCCAGCAGCCAAAGTCCGGGAAGGGGGAGCTACACCTTC.

This clone came up once. The chain has TRBV30 and TRBJ1-1; 10 bases align to TRBD1. The CDR3 is 14 residues long. Germline V gene lookup returns CDR1 GTSNPN and CDR2 SVGIG (reference sequence). Trimming removed 0 bases from V and 6 bases from J; junction bases left unmatched: 4. The CDR3 spells CAWSVGTGVPEAFF. DNA for the CDR3: TGTGCCTGGAGTGTAGGGACAGGGGTGCCTGAAGCTTTCTTT.

CDR3 nucleotide sequence: TGTGCCAGCAGCCAAGTGGCTAGCGGTTACAATGAGCAGTTCTTC. Protein product: CASSQVASGYNEQFF. The chain joins TRBV3-1 (or the pseudogene TRBV3-2) to TRBJ2-1; 7 bases are shared with TRBD2. Looked up from germline, CDR1 is LGHDT and CDR2 is YNNKEL (reference sequence). V trimming: 1 base; J trimming: 4 bases; junction bases outside the gene matches: 4. The length of the CDR3 is 15 residues.

This clone was picked up one time. The chain recombines TRBV9 with TRBJ2-1; D perhaps matches TRBD2 (5 bases). The CDR3 has 13 residues. V was trimmed by 0 bases and J by 6 bases, leaving 7 bases between them. The germline gives CDR1 SGDLS, CDR2 YYNGEE. The CDR3 sequence: CASSVALGNEQFF. CDR3 nucleotides: TGTGCCAGCAGCGTAGCACTAGGCAATGAGCAGTTCTTC. Using reference TRBV9 and TRBJ2-1 for the parts outside the CDR3, the full variable domain is DSGVTQTPKHLITATGQRVTLRCSPRSGDLSVYWYQQSLDQGLQFLIQYYNGEERAKGNILERFSAQQFPDLHSELNLSSLELGDSALYFCASSVALGNEQFFGPGTRLTVL.

This chain uses TRBV4-1 with TRBJ2-1; 12 positions match TRBD2. The CDR3 covers 15 residues. V dropped 6 bases and J dropped 10; count of bases not matched to a gene: 10. Looked up from germline, CDR1 is MGHRA and CDR2 is YSYEKL. The CDR3 is CASRFLTSGGNEQFF. Written as DNA, the CDR3 is TGCGCCAGCAGGTTCCTGACTAGCGGGGGTAACGAGCAGTTCTTC.

This clone was found once. The chain uses TRBV27 and TRBJ1-1; no clear D. The CDR3 sequence is 13 residues long. Germline CDR1 reads MNHEY; CDR2 reads SMNVEV (reference sequence). Trimming pared 7 bases from V and 5 bases from J, leaving 14 bases between. The CDR3 DNA is TGTGCCAGCACCCTCGGGGTAGGTACTGAAGCTTTCTTT. Protein product: CASTLGVGTEAFF.

This chain links TRBV2 with TRBJ2-5, with D possibly being TRBD2 (5 bases). Trimming took off 7 bases at V and 1 base at J, with 13 bases between the two ends. This CDR3 comprises 14 residues. The germline CDR1 and CDR2 sequences are SNHLY and FYNNEI. CDR3 DNA: TGTGCCAGCAAGAAGGCGACTACCCAAGAGACCCAGTACTTC. It is translated as CASKKATTQETQYF. The variable domain in full, completed from reference TRBV2 and TRBJ2-5, reads EPEVTQTPSHQVTQMGQEVILRCVPISNHLYFYWYRQILGQKVEFLVSFYNNEISEKSEIFDDQFSVERPDGSNFTLKIRSTKLEDSAMYFCASKKATTQETQYFGPGTRLLVL.

This sequence joins TRBV9 and TRBJ2-2; 9 bases fit TRBD2. The CDR3 has 18 residues. J was trimmed by 2 bases and V by 3 bases; bases with no gene match: 11. Germline values: CDR1 SGDLS, CDR2 YYNGEE. In nucleotides, the CDR3 is TGTGCCAGCAGCGCCCTGATTAGCGGGGGCCTCAACACCGGGGAGCTGTTTTTT. Its protein is CASSALISGGLNTGELFF. The entire variable domain, with the rest obtained from reference TRBV9 and TRBJ2-2, is as follows: DSGVTQTPKHLITATGQRVTLRCSPRSGDLSVYWYQQSLDQGLQFLIQYYNGEERAKGNILERFSAQQFPDLHSELNLSSLELGDSALYFCASSALISGGLNTGELFFGEGSRLTVL.

V and J are TRBV30 and TRBJ1-2; 10 nucleotides agree with TRBD1. J lost 8 bases, V lost 2 bases, and 2 bases had no gene match. Germline V gene sequence: CDR1 GTSNPN, CDR2 SVGIG (reference sequence). This CDR3 has 12 residues. The CDR3 protein is CAWSRTGGGYTF. CDR3 DNA sequence: TGTGCCTGGAGTAGGACAGGGGGGGGCTACACCTTC.

The chain couples TRBV30 to TRBJ1-4; tentative D call: TRBD1 (5 bases). Looked up from germline, CDR1 is GTSNPN and CDR2 is SVGIG (reference sequence). The CDR3 spans 16 residues. Trimming stripped 0 bases from V and 7 bases from J, with 18 bases between. The CDR3 bases are TGTGCCTGGAGTGTAAAGCAGGGTAGTTGGAGTGAAAAACTGTTTTTT. Amino acids: CAWSVKQGSWSEKLFF.

This clone appeared a single time. The rearrangement joins TRBV19 to TRBJ1-1; D is uncertain. V lost 5 bases and J lost 0, with 13 bases in between. This CDR3 region has 15 residues. Germline CDR1 is LNHDA and CDR2 is SQIVND (reference sequence). CDR3 DNA: TGTGCCAGTAGTCTCCAACGCACAGTGAACACTGAAGCTTTCTTT. Encoded protein: CASSLQRTVNTEAFF.

The sample holds a few counts of this clone. The chain has TRBV7-9 and TRBJ1-4, with D maybe TRBD1 (5 bases). Germline CDR1 SEHNR, CDR2 FQNEAQ (reference sequence). CDR3 size: 15 residues. Trimming stripped 3 bases from V and 0 bases from J, with 8 bases between. CDR3 in DNA: TGTGCCAGCAGCTTCGGACACCCAACTAATGAAAAACTGTTTTTT. Its protein product is CASSFGHPTNEKLFF.

This chain uses TRBV7-3 with TRBJ2-7; TRBD2 might be the D (7 bases). This CDR3 has 13 residues. Germline V gene data show CDR1 as SGHTA and CDR2 as FQGTGA. The CDR3 DNA follows: TGTGCCAGCAGCAGGGAGGGGGACCCATCTCTTGGGGTC. Translated: CASSREGDPSLGV.

J is TRBJ2-3 and V is TRBV5-1, with a weak D call TRBD2 (6 bases). Deletions cut 7 bases from V and 11 bases from J, with 26 bases between. This CDR3 spans 15 amino acids. Germline V CDR1 and CDR2: SGHRS, YFSETQ. As DNA, the CDR3 is TGCGCCAGCGGCTCACAGCCTCTAGGAGGGTGGGGGCAGTATTTT. Its protein product is CASGSQPLGGWGQYF.